Presented here are 21 T cell receptor beta chains from one specimen sequenced in a study of CD8+ T cells in alopecia areata. RNA was isolated and reverse transcribed to cDNA, the sequencing template. Some clones are missing from TCRdb's copy, which holds only in-frame ones; the method was immunoSEQ multiplex PCR. The sample lists hundreds of thousands of clones; approximately 52% were seen once. The input for sequencing was CD4+ T cells sorted from blood, taken at week 0. These receptor sequences come from a human donor with alopecia areata.

The rearrangement joins TRBV9 to TRBJ1-2, with no clear D. This CDR3 has 14 amino acids. CDR1 is SGDLS, CDR2 YYNGEE, per germline. Trimming removed 0 bases from V and 6 bases from J, with 12 bases in between. CDR3 amino acids: CASSVAVGLDGYTF. The CDR3 DNA reads TGTGCCAGCAGCGTAGCTGTAGGGCTGGATGGCTACACCTTC. The whole variable domain, filled in from reference TRBV9 and TRBJ1-2, reads DSGVTQTPKHLITATGQRVTLRCSPRSGDLSVYWYQQSLDQGLQFLIQYYNGEERAKGNILERFSAQQFPDLHSELNLSSLELGDSALYFCASSVAVGLDGYTFGSGTRLTVV.

This chain links TRBV4-2 with TRBJ1-4, with no clear D. Germline CDR1 is LGHNA and CDR2 is YNFKEQ. This CDR3 is 13 amino acids long. V shed 2 bases and J shed 6 bases, with 7 bases lying between them. The CDR3 DNA reads TGTGCCAGCAGCCAAAGGCAAGATGAAAAACTGTTTTTT. It encodes CASSQRQDEKLFF.

This clone was seen only a few times. This specimen includes other DNA sequences encoding the same CDR3. J is TRBJ1-5 and V is TRBV19, with a weak D call TRBD1 (6 bases). This CDR3 has 15 amino acids. Per the germline V gene, CDR1 is LNHDA and CDR2 is SQIVND (reference sequence). V was trimmed by 5 bases and J by 3 bases, leaving 14 bases between them. In nucleotides, the CDR3 is TGTGCCAGTAGTTTACCGGGACACTCCAATCAGCCCCAGCATTTT. The encoded protein is CASSLPGHSNQPQHF.

V and J are TRBV30 and TRBJ1-5; D not certain. Looked up from germline, CDR1 is GTSNPN and CDR2 is SVGIG (reference sequence). This CDR3 is built from 15 residues. V dropped 1 base and J dropped 8 bases, with 18 bases sitting between them. Here the CDR3 DNA reads TGTGCCTGGAGTGCCCGTGGAGGAGTCATGAAGCCCCAGCATTTT. As protein: CAWSARGGVMKPQHF.

This clone was seen only once. The CDR3 loop reads CASARGGYQETQYF. The CDR3 DNA is TGTGCCAGCGCCCGGGGCGGTTACCAAGAGACCCAGTACTTC. This chain uses TRBV5-4 with TRBJ2-5; possibly TRBD1 or TRBD2 for D (5 bases each). Germline loops: CDR1 SGHNT, CDR2 YYREEE (reference sequence). The V gene lost 7 bases and the J gene lost 0 bases, with 13 bases spanning the gap. The CDR3 sequence is 14 residues long.

The chain carries TRBV2 and TRBJ2-1; 7 nucleotides agree with TRBD2. The J segment lost 3 bases and the V segment lost 8 bases, leaving 25 bases of the junction unmatched. This CDR3 region has 20 residues. Germline values: CDR1 SNHLY, CDR2 FYNNEI. The CDR3 protein is CASGVRMYGGSGTIYNEQFF. CDR3 coding DNA: TGTGCCAGCGGGGTAAGGATGTATGGCGGGAGCGGGACTATCTACAATGAGCAGTTCTTC.

The genes are TRBV5-1 and TRBJ1-2; D perhaps matches TRBD1 (5 bases). Trimming removed 3 bases at V and 1 base at J, with 13 bases between. CDR1 and CDR2 from the germline V gene are SGHRS and YFSETQ. This CDR3 is 15 amino acids long. The CDR3 is CASSSGTRGNYGYTF. Written as DNA, the CDR3 is TGCGCCAGCAGCTCCGGGACGCGGGGTAACTATGGCTACACCTTC.

This clone was seen only a few times. The V and J genes are TRBV6-6 and TRBJ2-5, with D hard to call. CDR3 size: 11 residues. CDR1 and CDR2 (germline): MNHNY, SVGAGI (reference sequence). V dropped 6 bases and J dropped 3 bases, with 5 bases sitting between them. As DNA, the CDR3 is TGTGCCAGCAGCCTCGAAGAGACCCAGTACTTC. Translating it yields CASSLEETQYF.

This clone has more than one count but fewer than ten. This chain uses TRBV9 with TRBJ2-1; D is ambiguous. CDR3 length: 14 amino acids. The germline gives CDR1 SGDLS, CDR2 YYNGEE. V was trimmed by 0 bases and J by 8 bases, leaving 12 bases between them. The CDR3 bases are TGTGCCAGCAGCGTAGAGTTCGTTTGGGATGAGCAGTTCTTC. It is translated as CASSVEFVWDEQFF.

The chain joins TRBV29-1 to TRBJ2-4; the D gene is possibly TRBD1 (6 bases). V dropped 6 bases and J dropped 0 bases, with 9 bases sitting between them. Germline values: CDR1 SQVTM, CDR2 ANQGSEA. The CDR3 extends over 13 amino acids. CDR3 region: CSVGQIAKNIQYF. DNA for the CDR3: TGCAGCGTAGGACAGATAGCCAAAAACATTCAGTACTTC.

The CDR3 spells CASSLAIGDSPLHF. The DNA of the CDR3 is TGCGCCAGCAGCTTGGCGATAGGGGACTCACCCCTCCACTTT. The chain is built from TRBV5-1 and TRBJ1-6; possible D gene TRBD1, 5 bases. The CDR3 is 14 amino acids. Trimming took off 0 bases at V and 10 bases at J, with 11 bases between the two ends. Germline lookup yields CDR1 SGHRS and CDR2 YFSETQ.

The gene calls are TRBV30 and TRBJ2-7; 7 bases line up with TRBD2. The CDR3 runs to 16 residues. The germline CDR1 and CDR2 sequences are GTSNPN and SVGIG (reference sequence). After removal of 2 bases from V and 3 bases from J, the junction contained 13 bases not matched to a gene. CDR3 region: CAWSKTAGVIGYEQYF. The DNA for the CDR3 is TGTGCCTGGAGTAAAACGGCGGGAGTAATTGGCTACGAGCAGTACTTC.

V is TRBV30 and J is TRBJ2-1; D is perhaps TRBD2 (5 bases). The germline CDR1 and CDR2 sequences are GTSNPN and SVGIG (reference sequence). Trimming cost V 2 bases and J 2 bases, with 10 bases left between them. The CDR3 extends over 14 amino acids. The CDR3 sequence is CAWSRAGTYNEQFF. The CDR3 DNA reads as TGTGCCTGGAGTCGGGCGGGTACCTACAATGAGCAGTTCTTC.

This clone was seen a single time. V is TRBV30 and J is TRBJ1-2; no firm D call. Germline V lookup: CDR1 GTSNPN, CDR2 SVGIG (reference sequence). With 2 bases removed from V and 6 bases from J, the gap between germline ends came to 19 bases. CDR3 length: 15 residues. For the CDR3, the DNA is TGTGCCTGGAGTCTCTACGCGACACTCGGGGATGGCTACACCTTC. Amino acid sequence: CAWSLYATLGDGYTF.

This clone has more than one count but fewer than ten. The rearrangement joins TRBV9 to TRBJ1-2; no definite D call. The CDR3 loop spans 15 amino acids. The germline V gene has CDR1 SGDLS and CDR2 YYNGEE. Deletions cut 4 bases from V and 4 bases from J, with 17 bases between. CDR3 sequence (DNA): TGTGCCAGCAGCACTAGACCGGGCCCCCTCTATGGCTACACCTTC. This translates into CASSTRPGPLYGYTF.

This clone showed up just once. The chain joins TRBV11-2 to TRBJ1-1; D is undetermined. V lost 2 bases and J lost 11, with 15 bases in between. Germline CDR1 is SGHAT and CDR2 is FQNNGV. This CDR3 is 13 amino acids long. Here the CDR3 reads CASSLPGSTNAFF. CDR3 bases: TGTGCCAGCAGCTTACCGGGGTCTACGAACGCTTTCTTT.

There are a few counts of this clone. CDR3 nucleotide sequence: TGTGCCTGTCCGGGACTAGTAAACACCGGGGAGCTGTTTTTT. Its translation is CACPGLVNTGELFF. The chain uses TRBV30 and TRBJ2-2, with 8 positions matching TRBD2. V shed 6 bases and J 2 bases; nucleotides not matched to a gene: 5. The CDR3 is 14 amino acids. Germline loops: CDR1 GTSNPN, CDR2 SVGIG (reference sequence). The complete variable domain, with remaining parts taken from reference TRBV30 and TRBJ2-2, reads SQTIHQWPATLVQPVGSPLSLECTVEGTSNPNLYWYRQAAGRGLQLLFYSVGIGQISSEVPQNLSASRPQDRQFILSSKKLLLSDSGFYLCACPGLVNTGELFFGEGSRLTVL.

The V and J genes are TRBV6-5 and TRBJ2-6; D remains unclear. V dropped 0 bases and J dropped 2 bases, with 8 bases sitting between them. The CDR3 totals 16 residues. CDR1 is MNHEY and CDR2 is SVGAGI in the germline V gene. CDR3 nucleotide sequence: TGTGCCAGCAGTTACTCGTTTACAGCTGGGGCCAACGTCCTGACTTTC. The encoded protein is CASSYSFTAGANVLTF.

The V gene is TRBV25-1, the J gene TRBJ2-4; D is undetermined. Germline CDR1 MGHDK, CDR2 SYGVNS. The V end lost 0 bases, the J end lost 1 base, and 10 bases lay between the germline ends. The CDR3 is 16 residues long. This chain's CDR3 is CASSEYSSLAKNIQYF. CDR3 in DNA: TGTGCCAGCAGTGAATATTCTAGTCTTGCCAAAAACATTCAGTACTTC.

The gene calls are TRBV7-6 and TRBJ1-1, with unresolved D. Germline lookup yields CDR1 SGHVS and CDR2 FNYEAQ. V lost 4 bases and J lost 1, with 13 bases in between. This CDR3 is 15 amino acids long. CDR3 residues: CASSSRRVSNTEAFF. The CDR3 DNA reads TGTGCCAGCAGCTCCCGTAGGGTGTCGAACACTGAAGCTTTCTTT.

The gene calls are TRBV25-1 and TRBJ2-1, with no clear D. The V end lost 6 bases, the J end lost 5 bases, and 11 bases lay between the germline ends. This CDR3 has 13 amino acids. Germline CDR1 is MGHDK and CDR2 is SYGVNS. In nucleotides, the CDR3 is TGTGCCAGCAGGCCAACCTCGGACAATGAGCAGTTCTTC. Translated: CASRPTSDNEQFF.